This T cell receptor (beta chain) was found in a study of shared clonotypes between healthy human individuals. The authors sequenced unsorted PBMC DNA on ten immunoSEQ deep assay plates. Using immunoSEQ multiplex PCR, the repertoire was profiled, and TCRdb retains in-frame clones only, with some absent. In the table there are a few hundred thousand clones, roughly 85% of which are singletons. Trimming removed 6 bases from V and 2 bases from J; junction bases left unmatched: 5. Germline V CDR1 and CDR2: LNHDA, SQIVND (reference sequence). The length of the CDR3 is 15 residues. Sequencing was carried out using PBMCs. This sequence originates from a woman in her forties in good health. Some clones in this sample may be carry-over from other donors' samples. The rearrangement joins TRBV19 to TRBJ2-3; 10 bases agree with TRBD2. The CDR3 nucleotides are TGTGCCAGTAGATCCCTAGCGGGAGTCACAGATACGCAGTATTTT. Protein sequence: CASRSLAGVTDTQYF.